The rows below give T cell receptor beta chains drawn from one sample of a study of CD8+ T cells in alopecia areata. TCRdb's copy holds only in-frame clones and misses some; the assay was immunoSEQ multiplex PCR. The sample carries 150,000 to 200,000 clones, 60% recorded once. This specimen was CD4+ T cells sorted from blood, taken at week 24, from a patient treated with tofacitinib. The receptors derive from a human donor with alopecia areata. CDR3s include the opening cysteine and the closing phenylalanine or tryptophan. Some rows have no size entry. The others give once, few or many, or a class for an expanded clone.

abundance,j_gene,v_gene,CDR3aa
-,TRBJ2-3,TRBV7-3,CASSLARTGSDTQYF
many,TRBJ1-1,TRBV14,CASSQDQWPTKAFF
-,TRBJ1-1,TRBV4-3,CASSRAGGAAEAFF
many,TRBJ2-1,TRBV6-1,CASSVTSGGTYNEQFF
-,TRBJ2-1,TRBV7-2,CASSARLAARVEEQFF
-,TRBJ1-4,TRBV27,CASSFRGHSEKLFF
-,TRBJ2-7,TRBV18,CASSPPGGAGYEQYF
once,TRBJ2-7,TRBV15,CATSRDRHVGEQYF
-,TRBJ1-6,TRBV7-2,CASSLVSGENSPLHF
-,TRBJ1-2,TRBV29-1,CSVAVGIEDGYTF
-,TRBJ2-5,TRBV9,CASSVTGTGEETQYF
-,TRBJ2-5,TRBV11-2,CASSFIGGAMGQETQYF
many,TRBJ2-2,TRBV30,CAWSRGRGTGELFF
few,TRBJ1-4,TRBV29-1,CSAGEPDRGKLFF
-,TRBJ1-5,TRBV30,CAWSGGSNQPQHF
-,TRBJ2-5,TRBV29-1,CSVGQETQYF
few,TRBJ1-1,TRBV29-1,CSVEEQGTEAFF
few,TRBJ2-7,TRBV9,CASSGQGLEQYF
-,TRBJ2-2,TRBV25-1,CASSEFPGQSTNTGELFF
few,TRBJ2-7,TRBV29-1,CSVEVGTGRSYEQYF
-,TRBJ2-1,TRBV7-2,CASSSRLPPNNEQFF
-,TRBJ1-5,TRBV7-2,CASSPRRNQPQHF
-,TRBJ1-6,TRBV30,CAWTQAGQGMTPLHF
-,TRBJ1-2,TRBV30,CAWSLERSLYGYTF
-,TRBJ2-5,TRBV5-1,CASSSGQGSETQYF
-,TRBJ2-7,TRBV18,CASSPGTGVSYEQYF
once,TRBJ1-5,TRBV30,CAWSGGLNQPQHF
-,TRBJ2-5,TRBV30,CAWATGRETQYF
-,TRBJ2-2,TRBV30,CAWSRGVKNTGELFF
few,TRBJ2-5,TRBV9,CASGLAGQPQETQYF
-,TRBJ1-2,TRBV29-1,CSVAGGLYGYTF